This paragraph covers one T cell receptor (beta chain) sequence. Its target is not known. Germline V CDR1 and CDR2: LGHNT, FRNRAP. This CDR3 is 11 amino acids long. Trimming left V 3 bases short and J 8 bases short, with 8 bases between. This entry is derived from a study of a mutant IDH1 vaccine in newly diagnosed glioma. Study-level background: Patients received vaccination from 4-6 weeks after radiotherapy alone, or with temozolomide cycles. Beforehand, treatment had been radiotherapy, temozolomide, or both; the majority received both.

Time point meaning: week 47, end of study. Each vaccine dose was 300 ug of mutant IDH1 20-mer peptide, with topical imiquimod. Patients came in for eight vaccinations, in weeks 1, 3, 5, 7, 11, 15, 19 and 23. This table comes from immunoSEQ multiplex PCR, and its TCRdb copy is limited to in-frame clones, with some not included. The sample has about 46,000 clones; around 84% are singletons. The chain recombines TRBV12-5 with TRBJ2-7; tentatively, D is TRBD1 or TRBD2 (5 bases each). This sample comprised PBMCs, obtained from a glioma patient whose treatment included an IDH1 peptide vaccine. The TCR originated in a woman aged 30 to 39 with glioma. Some clones in this sample may be carry-over from other donors' samples. This CDR3 reads CASGFGDQQYF. The DNA of the CDR3 is TGTGCTAGTGGTTTCGGGGACCAGCAGTACTTC. The full variable domain, rest sourced from reference TRBV12-5 and TRBJ2-7, is DARVTQTPRHKVTEMGQEVTMRCQPILGHNTVFWYRQTMMQGLELLAYFRNRAPLDDSGMPKDRFSAEMPDATLATLKIQPSEPRDSAVYFCASGFGDQQYFGPGTRLTVT.